A single sample is the source of the 25 T cell receptor beta chains below, sequenced in a study of cytomegalovirus exposure and HLA in healthy donors (dated by TCRdb to 2017 to 2019). The library was made by the immunoSEQ multiplex PCR assay. A mixture of 60 forward primers for TCR Vbeta segments and 13 reverse primers for TCR Jbeta segments was used in the multiplex PCR. TCRdb carries this immuneACCESS record with in-frame sequences only. Its versions omit some clonotypes, under half of them owing to an unresolved V gene in the studies checked, with the rest unexplained. The sample data list approximately 100,000 clones, and 84% of these were observed just once. The ten largest clonotypes hold 0.9% to 1.5% of the sample. The specimen sequenced was PBMCs. These receptors were collected from a woman under 30 in good health and CMV-seronegative.

The chain couples TRBV6-1 to TRBJ2-5, with D perhaps matching TRBD1 (6 bases). This CDR3 is built from 15 residues. Trimming removed 4 bases from V and 0 bases from J, with 12 bases in between. Germline CDR1 MNHNS, CDR2 SASEGT. CDR3 coding DNA: TGTGCCAGCAGTGTACAGGGTTGGGACCAAGAGACCCAGTACTTC. Encoded protein: CASSVQGWDQETQYF.

J is TRBJ2-4 and V is TRBV29-1, with 8 bases fitting TRBD1. V was pared by 7 bases and J by 4 bases, with 9 bases of the junction left unmatched. The CDR3 runs 14 residues. Germline CDR1 is SQVTM and CDR2 is ANQGSEA. The CDR3 here is CSAGLGTGKNIQYF. The CDR3 DNA reads TGCAGCGCTGGCTTGGGGACAGGAAAAAACATTCAGTACTTC.

The chain couples TRBV19 to TRBJ1-5; 8 nucleotides match TRBD1. CDR3 length: 17 residues. CDR1 and CDR2 from the germline V gene are LNHDA and SQIVND (reference sequence). The V segment lost 5 bases and the J segment 2 bases; nucleotides outside the gene matches: 11. The chain's CDR3 is CASSAGTGSSGNQPQHF. In DNA form, the CDR3 reads TGTGCCAGTAGTGCTGGGACAGGCTCGAGTGGCAATCAGCCCCAGCATTTT.

This clone was seen only once. The chain's CDR3 is CAWSSTGEEQYF. The CDR3 DNA reads as TGTGCCTGGAGCTCTACAGGGGAAGAGCAGTACTTC. V gene TRBV30 combines with J gene TRBJ2-7, with 7 bases lining up with TRBD1. Germline loops: CDR1 GTSNPN, CDR2 SVGIG (reference sequence). There are 12 residues in the CDR3. Trimming cost V 3 bases and J 7 bases; bases outside gene matches: 6.

The chain uses TRBV9 and TRBJ1-5; unclear D gene. Trimming removed 3 bases at V and 2 bases at J, with 24 bases between. The germline V gene has CDR1 SGDLS and CDR2 YYNGEE. The CDR3 loop spans 19 amino acids. CDR3 region: CASSGYRRFGPRGNQPQHF. The CDR3 DNA sequence: TGTGCCAGCAGCGGCTATCGTAGGTTCGGTCCACGGGGCAATCAGCCCCAGCATTTT.

The J gene is TRBJ1-2, the V gene TRBV7-9, with D maybe TRBD1 (6 bases). Germline V gene sequence: CDR1 SEHNR, CDR2 FQNEAQ (reference sequence). The CDR3 loop spans 13 amino acids. The germline V and J ends were trimmed by 6 bases and 4 bases, with 12 bases remaining between them. The CDR3 DNA is TGTGCCAGCAGAGACGACAGGACCTATGGCTACACCTTC. This sequence encodes CASRDDRTYGYTF.

CDR3 amino acids: CASSPTDSDTQYF. The CDR3 DNA is TGTGCCAGCAGCCCGACGGACTCAGATACGCAGTATTTT. The chain carries TRBV7-9 and TRBJ2-3; D is possibly TRBD2 (5 bases). V lost 5 bases and J 4 bases, leaving 10 bases between the germline ends. The CDR3 totals 13 residues. Germline V CDR1 and CDR2: SEHNR, FQNEAQ (reference sequence).

The CDR3 region has the DNA TGCGCCAGCAGCTTGAGTGGGACGGGACACTACTACAATGAGCAGTTCTTC. It encodes CASSLSGTGHYYNEQFF. This chain links TRBV5-1 with TRBJ2-1; maybe TRBD1 (6 bases). V was trimmed by 1 base and J by 3 bases, leaving 17 bases between them. This CDR3 spans 17 amino acids. Germline V lookup: CDR1 SGHRS, CDR2 YFSETQ.

CDR3 in amino acids: CASSFGGAEKLFF. For the CDR3, the DNA is TGTGCCAGCAGTTTCGGGGGGGCTGAAAAACTGTTTTTT. The rearrangement uses TRBV27 and TRBJ1-4; tentative D call: TRBD1 (6 bases). Germline values: CDR1 MNHEY, CDR2 SMNVEV (reference sequence). This CDR3 comprises 13 residues. Trimming removed 3 bases at V and 7 bases at J, with 9 bases between.

This clone turned up a few times. The chain has TRBV30 and TRBJ1-2; 9 bases line up with TRBD1. The germline gives CDR1 GTSNPN, CDR2 SVGIG (reference sequence). There are 16 residues in the CDR3. V was clipped by 2 bases and J by 2 bases; unmatched bases: 9. The CDR3 here is CAWSLLGTGNNYGYTF. The CDR3 region has the DNA TGTGCCTGGAGTTTGTTGGGGACAGGGAACAACTATGGCTACACCTTC.

This clone has a single count. The chain combines TRBV28 with TRBJ1-4, with D perhaps matching TRBD1 (6 bases). Germline V lookup: CDR1 MDHEN, CDR2 SYDVKM. Between the trimmed V and J ends, which lost 4 bases and 8 bases, there was a span of 17 bases. This CDR3 contains 15 residues. Written as DNA, the CDR3 is TGTGCCAGCAGTTCACAGGGTATCCAATACGAAAAACTGTTTTTT. As protein: CASSSQGIQYEKLFF.

This chain uses TRBV4-1 with TRBJ1-6; the D gene is possibly TRBD1 (5 bases). V lost 3 bases and J 5 bases, leaving 20 bases between the germline ends. The CDR3 spans 18 residues. Per the germline V gene, CDR1 is MGHRA and CDR2 is YSYEKL. CDR3 coding DNA: TGCGCCAGCAGCCAGCAGTCTGTTTCGGGGGTGGATAATTCACCCCTCCACTTT. Its translation is CASSQQSVSGVDNSPLHF.

The V gene is TRBV28, the J gene TRBJ2-1, with TRBD2 matching 7 bases. The CDR3 loop spans 17 amino acids. The V gene end was trimmed by 5 bases and the J gene end by 3 bases; junction bases not matched to a gene: 13. The germline CDR1 and CDR2 sequences are MDHEN and SYDVKM. CDR3: CASSLGGTTSNYNEQFF. In nucleotides, the CDR3 is TGTGCCAGCAGTCTCGGAGGGACTACTTCCAACTACAATGAGCAGTTCTTC.

The chain joins TRBV7-3 to TRBJ1-2; 11 nucleotides match TRBD1. Germline V gives CDR1 SGHTA, CDR2 FQGTGA. The J segment lost 3 bases and the V segment lost 5 bases, leaving 14 bases of the junction unmatched. This CDR3 comprises 18 residues. This CDR3 reads CASSRQSYPGQGDYGYTF. For the CDR3, the DNA is TGTGCCAGCAGCCGCCAATCCTATCCGGGACAGGGGGACTATGGCTACACCTTC.

The chain carries TRBV19 and TRBJ1-6, with D maybe TRBD1 (6 bases). Trimming stripped 3 bases from V and 7 bases from J, with 13 bases between. Germline values: CDR1 LNHDA, CDR2 SQIVND (reference sequence). CDR3 length equals 15 residues. The CDR3 nucleotides are TGTGCCAGTAGTATTATGGGGGCGACAAATTCACCCCTCCACTTT. Its protein product is CASSIMGATNSPLHF.

To note about this clone: One junction end does not reproduce the germline sequence, and a read error may be involved. V gene TRBV4-2 combines with J gene TRBJ2-3; D is unresolved. Looked up from germline, CDR1 is LGHNA and CDR2 is YNFKEQ. The CDR3 extends over 14 amino acids. CDR3 protein: CAGSQEIRQHTQYF. DNA for the CDR3: TGTGCCGGCAGCCAAGAGATACGACAACATACGCAGTATTTT.

V usage is TRBV6-4 and J usage is TRBJ2-7; a weak D match, TRBD2 (7 bases). Germline lookup yields CDR1 MRHNA and CDR2 SNTAGT. The CDR3 is made up of 14 amino acids. Trimming took 5 bases from V and 6 from J, leaving 17 bases between them. In nucleotides, the CDR3 is TGTGCCAGCAGTTACGGGGGGCGGTCGGTCGAGCAGTACTTC. This sequence encodes CASSYGGRSVEQYF.

This chain uses TRBV7-9 with TRBJ2-2; TRBD2 agrees at 10 bases. V lost 1 base, J lost 3 bases, and 8 bases stayed unmatched. The length of the CDR3 is 18 residues. CDR1 and CDR2 from the germline V gene are SEHNR and FQNEAQ (reference sequence). CDR3: CASSLDTGTSDHTGELFF. CDR3 nucleotide sequence: TGTGCCAGCAGCTTAGACACCGGGACTAGCGATCACACCGGGGAGCTGTTTTTT.

The rearrangement uses TRBV13 and TRBJ1-1; possible D gene TRBD1, 5 bases. This CDR3 is 18 amino acids long. The V gene's germline CDR1 is PRHDT and CDR2 FYEKMQ (reference sequence). With 0 bases removed from V and 0 bases from J, the gap between germline ends came to 17 bases. CDR3 nucleotide sequence: TGTGCCAGCAGCTTAGGGGGCGTGTTCGTACAGGTGAACACTGAAGCTTTCTTT. Its translation: CASSLGGVFVQVNTEAFF. The full variable domain, completed using reference TRBV13 and TRBJ1-1, is AAGVIQSPRHLIKEKRETATLKCYPIPRHDTVYWYQQGPGQDPQFLISFYEKMQSDKGSIPDRFSAQQFSDYHSELNMSSLELGDSALYFCASSLGGVFVQVNTEAFFGQGTRLTVV.

The V call is TRBV9, the J call TRBJ1-1; TRBD1 might be the D (5 bases). V dropped 4 bases and J dropped 1 base, with 8 bases sitting between them. Germline loops: CDR1 SGDLS, CDR2 YYNGEE. The CDR3 loop spans 13 amino acids. The CDR3 region is CASSPQGNTEAFF. CDR3 DNA sequence: TGTGCCAGCAGCCCTCAGGGGAACACTGAAGCTTTCTTT.

V gene TRBV6-4 combines with J gene TRBJ1-1, with D possibly being TRBD1 (5 bases). CDR1 and CDR2 (germline): MRHNA, SNTAGT. The length of the CDR3 is 15 residues. Trimming took 0 bases from V and 14 from J, leaving 22 bases between them. CDR3 in DNA: TGTGCCAGCAGTGACTCCGGGCCAGGGCTGGCAAAAGTATTCTTT. As protein: CASSDSGPGLAKVFF.

The chain combines TRBV7-9 with TRBJ1-4, with a tentative D call TRBD1 (5 bases). V lost 2 bases and J lost 8, with 15 bases in between. In germline, CDR1 is SEHNR, CDR2 FQNEAQ (reference sequence). The CDR3 has 15 amino acids. The CDR3 here is CASSLTGQVREKLFF. In DNA form, the CDR3 reads TGTGCCAGCAGCTTAACAGGCCAGGTCCGGGAAAAACTGTTTTTT. Looking up the rest from reference TRBV7-9 and TRBJ1-4 gives the full variable domain: DTGVSQNPRHKITKRGQNVTFRCDPISEHNRLYWYRQTLGQGPEFLTYFQNEAQLEKSRLLSDRFSAERPKGSFSTLEIQRTEQGDSAMYLCASSLTGQVREKLFFGSGTQLSVL.

This clone was seen just once. The chain has TRBV2 and TRBJ2-2, with no clear D. The CDR3 contains 14 residues. V gave up 6 bases and J gave up 1 base, with 9 bases separating them. CDR1 is SNHLY, CDR2 FYNNEI, per germline. The CDR3 is CASRPYMNTGELFF. CDR3 bases: TGTGCCAGCAGGCCGTACATGAACACCGGGGAGCTGTTTTTT.

CDR3 nucleotide sequence: TGTGCCAGCAGCTTAAATATAGCGGGCACAGATACGCAGTATTTT. Amino acid sequence: CASSLNIAGTDTQYF. The chain recombines TRBV7-9 with TRBJ2-3; the D gene is possibly TRBD2 (6 bases). Looked up from germline, CDR1 is SEHNR and CDR2 is FQNEAQ (reference sequence). Trimming pared 2 bases from V and 1 base from J, leaving 10 bases between. This CDR3 region has 15 residues.

This clone was counted a few times. A junction boundary mismatches the germline segment, possibly from a read error. V is TRBV7-7 and J is TRBJ2-7; 12 bases are shared with TRBD1. The length of the CDR3 is 13 residues. Germline V lookup: CDR1 SSHAT, CDR2 FNYEAQ (reference sequence). CDR3 coding DNA: TGTGCTAGCAGCAGGGACAGGGGGCAAGAGCAGTACTTC. It codes for CASSRDRGQEQYF.